The 9 T cell receptor beta chains below were found in one sample sequenced in a study of cytomegalovirus exposure and HLA in healthy donors. The PCR employed 60 Vbeta primers together with 13 Jbeta primers. The protocol was immunoSEQ multiplex PCR, while the TCRdb copy is restricted to in-frame clones and leaves out a portion. The sample yields some 150,000 clones, approximately 81% seen once. The sample taken for sequencing was PBMCs. The receptors derive from a woman in her 50s in good health and CMV-seronegative.

The V call is TRBV10-1, the J call TRBJ2-1, with TRBD1 matching 12 bases. The V gene's germline CDR1 is WNHNN and CDR2 SYGVQD (reference sequence). The CDR3 is 14 amino acids. Losses at the gene ends were 4 bases for V and 9 bases for J; bases not matched to a gene: 4. CDR3 in amino acids: CASSGGQGAGEQFF. As DNA, the CDR3 is TGCGCCAGCAGTGGGGGACAGGGGGCCGGTGAGCAGTTCTTC.

V usage is TRBV4-2 and J usage is TRBJ2-3; 8 nucleotides line up with TRBD2. J lost 3 bases, V lost 4 bases, and 6 bases had no gene match. Looked up from germline, CDR1 is LGHNA and CDR2 is YNFKEQ. This CDR3 region has 15 residues. CDR3 DNA: TGTGCCAGCAGCCCCGCGGGGGGCCTTACAGATACGCAGTATTTT. This translates into CASSPAGGLTDTQYF.

The chain couples TRBV13 to TRBJ2-5; perhaps TRBD1 as D (6 bases). The better agreement between TRBJ2-7 and the DNA end casts doubt on the J call. The germline V gene encodes CDR1 PRHDT and CDR2 FYEKMQ (reference sequence). The CDR3 loop spans 15 amino acids. This chain's CDR3 is CASSLESRGSYEQYF. CDR3 coding DNA: TGTGCCAGCAGCTTAGAGTCCAGGGGCTCCTACGAGCAGTACTTC.

This rearrangement joins TRBV2 to TRBJ2-5; D might be TRBD1 (5 bases). Trimming pared 6 bases from V and 2 bases from J, leaving 13 bases between. Germline V CDR1 and CDR2: SNHLY, FYNNEI. The CDR3 has 14 amino acids. The CDR3 protein is CASRRLQGQETQYF. CDR3 DNA: TGTGCCAGCAGGCGCCTTCAGGGTCAAGAGACCCAGTACTTC.

In this sample, this clone turned up a few times. The chain is built from TRBV5-1 and TRBJ2-1, with D possibly matching TRBD2 (5 bases). CDR1 is SGHRS, CDR2 YFSETQ, per germline. V gave up 5 bases and J gave up 4 bases, with 16 bases separating them. The length of the CDR3 is 15 residues. The CDR3 bases are TGCGCCAGCAGACTGACTATGGCAAAATACAATGAGCAGTTCTTC. Amino acid sequence: CASRLTMAKYNEQFF.

The chain couples TRBV5-8 to TRBJ2-7; 7 nucleotides match TRBD2. Germline CDR1 and CDR2: SGHTS and YDEGEE. The length of the CDR3 is 15 residues. V lost 3 bases and J lost 1; bases outside the gene matches: 7. CDR3 sequence: CASSSPASGSYEQYF. In DNA, the CDR3 is TGTGCCAGCAGCTCCCCCGCTAGCGGTTCCTACGAGCAGTACTTC.

The chain recombines TRBV19 with TRBJ2-5, with TRBD1 as a possible D gene (5 bases). V was cut by 2 bases and J by 7 bases, with 17 bases left in between. From germline, CDR1 is LNHDA and CDR2 SQIVND (reference sequence). This CDR3 has 15 residues. Here the CDR3 reads CASSIIDSPGGTQYF. The CDR3 DNA follows: TGTGCCAGTAGTATAATCGACAGCCCGGGCGGGACCCAGTACTTC. Together with reference TRBV19 and TRBJ2-5, the CDR3 gives the full variable domain: DGGITQSPKYLFRKEGQNVTLSCEQNLNHDAMYWYRQDPGQGLRLIYYSQIVNDFQKGDIAEGYSVSREKKESFPLTVTSAQKNPTAFYLCASSIIDSPGGTQYFGPGTRLLVL.

V usage is TRBV18 and J usage is TRBJ2-5; 12 bases line up with TRBD2. This CDR3 contains 14 residues. Germline V gene lookup returns CDR1 KGHSH and CDR2 LQKENI. V shed 3 bases, J shed 4 bases, and the junction held 0 bases outside the gene matches. As DNA, the CDR3 is TGTGCCAGCTCACCGGGACTAGCGGGAGAGACCCAGTACTTC. It codes for CASSPGLAGETQYF.

The genes are TRBV4-2 and TRBJ2-3; TRBD2 agrees at 8 bases. The V segment lost 4 bases and the J segment 3 bases; nucleotides outside the gene matches: 6. CDR1 is LGHNA and CDR2 is YNFKEQ in the germline V gene. The CDR3 has 15 amino acids. CDR3 amino acids: CASSPISGRTDTQYF. CDR3 DNA sequence: TGTGCCAGCAGCCCCATAAGCGGGAGAACAGATACGCAGTATTTT.